Shown below are 16 T cell receptor beta chains from a single sample sequenced in a study of shared clonotypes between healthy human individuals. TCRdb keeps only in-frame clones here, not all; method: immunoSEQ multiplex PCR. The sample contains about half a million clones, approximately 80% of which appear only once. The sequenced sample consisted of PBMCs. The receptors shown here come from a woman between 40 and 50 years old in good health. Some clones in this sample may be carry-over from other donors' samples.

The chain has TRBV6-1 and TRBJ2-5; possibly TRBD2 for D (5 bases). Looked up from germline, CDR1 is MNHNS and CDR2 is SASEGT. The CDR3 covers 15 residues. Trimming stripped 7 bases from V and 4 bases from J, with 19 bases between. In DNA form, the CDR3 reads TGTGCCAGCACCGAGAGGGTTCAAAAAGGAGAGACCCAGTACTTC. It codes for CASTERVQKGETQYF.

The chain couples TRBV18 to TRBJ1-1, with D tentatively TRBD1 (5 bases). V lost 5 bases and J 1 base, leaving 8 bases between the germline ends. The CDR3 sequence is 13 residues long. Per germline, CDR1 KGHSH and CDR2 LQKENI. The CDR3 region has the DNA TGTGCCAGCTCAGCGGACAAGAACACTGAAGCTTTCTTT. It encodes CASSADKNTEAFF.

Details on this clone: Within the sample, other DNA sequences also encode this same CDR3. The gene calls are TRBV19 and TRBJ2-5, with D possibly being TRBD1 (5 bases). CDR1 and CDR2 (germline): LNHDA, SQIVND (reference sequence). The V and J ends lost 1 base and 2 bases respectively, with 11 bases between them. The CDR3 is 15 residues long. Here the CDR3 reads CASSIGVDSQETQYF. The CDR3 nucleotides read TGTGCCAGTAGTATAGGAGTAGACAGTCAAGAGACCCAGTACTTC. The full variable domain, rest sourced from reference TRBV19 and TRBJ2-5, is DGGITQSPKYLFRKEGQNVTLSCEQNLNHDAMYWYRQDPGQGLRLIYYSQIVNDFQKGDIAEGYSVSREKKESFPLTVTSAQKNPTAFYLCASSIGVDSQETQYFGPGTRLLVL.

This CDR3 reads CASSLGLAVETQYF. DNA for the CDR3: TGTGCCAGCAGCTTGGGCCTAGCGGTGGAGACCCAGTACTTC. The chain uses TRBV5-6 and TRBJ2-5; 7 bases align to TRBD2. V shed 0 bases, J shed 5 bases, and the junction held 4 bases outside the gene matches. The V gene's germline CDR1 is SGHDT and CDR2 YYEEEE. The CDR3 runs 14 residues.

The rearrangement links TRBV11-2 to TRBJ2-7; no definite D call. The CDR3 has 14 residues. Trimming shortened V by 1 base and J by 0 bases, and 7 bases separated the two germline ends. Germline V gives CDR1 SGHAT, CDR2 FQNNGV. DNA for the CDR3: TGTGCCAGCAGCTTAGCCGGGCTCTCCTACGAGCAGTACTTC. Translated: CASSLAGLSYEQYF.

This chain uses TRBV27 with TRBJ2-7, with 8 bases identical to TRBD1. This CDR3 has 15 amino acids. The germline V gene encodes CDR1 MNHEY and CDR2 SMNVEV (reference sequence). After removal of 5 bases from V and 0 bases from J, the junction contained 6 bases not matched to a gene. The CDR3 loop is CASSPDRASSYEQYF. In DNA, the CDR3 is TGTGCCAGCAGTCCGGACAGGGCAAGCTCCTACGAGCAGTACTTC.

Points on this clone: This may stem from a read error, because a much larger clone lies one nucleotide away. Distinct nucleotide sequences in the sample also encode this CDR3. The chain carries TRBV4-2 and TRBJ2-7; TRBD2 matches at 7 bases. CDR1 is LGHNA and CDR2 is YNFKEQ in the germline V gene. There are 15 residues in the CDR3. The chain's CDR3 is CASSQDRGTSDTSRF. CDR3 bases: TGTGCCAGCAGCCAAGATCGGGGTACTAGCGATACCTCCAGATTC.

The CDR3: CASSTSYDEQFF. CDR3 DNA sequence: TGTGCCAGCAGCACGAGTTACGATGAGCAGTTCTTC. The chain has TRBV7-3 and TRBJ2-1; no clear D. The CDR3 is 12 residues long. Per germline, CDR1 SGHTA and CDR2 FQGTGA. The germline V and J ends were trimmed by 5 bases and 8 bases, with 10 bases remaining between them.

This chain uses TRBV2 with TRBJ2-7; D remains unclear. Germline CDR1 reads SNHLY; CDR2 reads FYNNEI. The CDR3 loop spans 12 amino acids. The V end lost 6 bases, the J end lost 7 bases, and 13 bases lay between the germline ends. CDR3 region: CASSLPPREQYF. CDR3 bases: TGTGCCAGCAGCCTCCCCCCACGGGAGCAGTACTTC.

This clone was counted a single time. This rearrangement joins TRBV7-3 to TRBJ2-2; 9 bases fit TRBD1. This CDR3 spans 15 amino acids. Germline loops: CDR1 SGHTA, CDR2 FQGTGA. V lost 5 bases and J lost 4; bases outside the gene matches: 5. The CDR3 is CASSIQGAGTGELFF. DNA for the CDR3: TGTGCCAGCAGCATACAGGGGGCGGGCACCGGGGAGCTGTTTTTT.

The genes are TRBV10-1 and TRBJ2-5; 7 positions agree with TRBD2. The CDR3 contains 12 residues. Germline V gene lookup returns CDR1 WNHNN and CDR2 SYGVQD (reference sequence). The J segment lost 5 bases and the V segment lost 4 bases, leaving 1 base of the junction unmatched. The CDR3 reads CASSVRGETQYF. The CDR3 nucleotides are TGCGCCAGCAGTGTGCGGGGGGAGACCCAGTACTTC.

The chain employs TRBV27 and TRBJ2-5, with 11 bases matching TRBD2. The tail of the sequence fits TRBJ2-7 better, so the J call may be wrong. From germline, CDR1 is MNHEY and CDR2 SMNVEV (reference sequence). CDR3 length: 15 amino acids. CDR3 protein: CASSLNLAGGYEQYF. In DNA form, the CDR3 reads TGTGCCAGCAGTTTAAATCTAGCGGGGGGCTACGAGCAGTACTTC.

This rearrangement joins TRBV5-1 to TRBJ2-7; unclear D gene. CDR3 length: 15 residues. V was cut by 4 bases and J by 6 bases, with 20 bases left in between. The V gene's germline CDR1 is SGHRS and CDR2 YFSETQ. CDR3 coding DNA: TGCGCCAGCAGCGATCACCGTCACAGATACTGCGAGCAGTACTTC. This codes for CASSDHRHRYCEQYF. The whole variable domain, remainder taken from reference TRBV5-1 and TRBJ2-7, is KAGVTQTPRYLIKTRGQQVTLSCSPISGHRSVSWYQQTPGQGLQFLFEYFSETQRNKGNFPGRFSGRQFSNSRSEMNVSTLELGDSALYLCASSDHRHRYCEQYFGPGTRLTVT.

This clone occurred a few times. The same CDR3 also results from other DNA sequences found in this sample. This chain links TRBV7-9 with TRBJ1-5; no definite D call. CDR3 length equals 13 residues. The germline V and J ends were trimmed by 1 base and 3 bases, with 4 bases remaining between them. From germline, CDR1 is SEHNR and CDR2 FQNEAQ (reference sequence). The CDR3 loop reads CASSLGTNQPQHF. In DNA form, the CDR3 reads TGTGCCAGCAGCTTAGGCACCAATCAGCCCCAGCATTTT. Drawing the rest from reference TRBV7-9 and TRBJ1-5, the complete variable domain is DTGVSQNPRHKITKRGQNVTFRCDPISEHNRLYWYRQTLGQGPEFLTYFQNEAQLEKSRLLSDRFSAERPKGSFSTLEIQRTEQGDSAMYLCASSLGTNQPQHFGDGTRLSIL.

This chain connects TRBV19 to TRBJ2-7, with TRBD2 identical over 7 bases. Germline V gene sequence: CDR1 LNHDA, CDR2 SQIVND (reference sequence). The CDR3 has 14 residues. V shed 1 base, J shed 3 bases, and the junction held 3 bases outside the gene matches. CDR3: CASSIGLANYEQYF. For the CDR3, the DNA is TGTGCCAGTAGTATAGGACTAGCCAACTACGAGCAGTACTTC.

This clone came up once. V usage is TRBV28 and J usage is TRBJ1-1; possible D gene TRBD1, 6 bases. The germline V gene encodes CDR1 MDHEN and CDR2 SYDVKM. Between the trimmed V and J ends, which lost 6 bases and 1 base, there was a span of 15 bases. The CDR3 length is 15 residues. The CDR3 DNA sequence: TGTGCCAGCAGAAGTGACAGGAAACAGAACACTGAAGCTTTCTTT. Protein: CASRSDRKQNTEAFF.